This T cell receptor beta chain was retrieved from a study of shared clonotypes between healthy human individuals. Background on the study: Contributing individuals were two females and a few males aged 18 to 49.

Donors comprised only Caucasian adults living in Nashville, Tennessee. The material for each subset, its genomic DNA, was split evenly across several immunoSEQ plates. Unsorted PBMC DNA sequencing spanned ten immunoSEQ deep assay plates. Method: immunoSEQ multiplex PCR; TCRdb's copy keeps in-frame clones and lacks some. The sample carries about 480,000 clones, nearly 80% recorded once. This clone was found once. V lost 1 base to trimming and J lost 3 bases, with 18 bases between them. The CDR3 has 17 residues. Germline lookup yields CDR1 SGHTA and CDR2 FQGTGA. The V call is TRBV7-3, the J call TRBJ1-1; D ambiguous. The receptor comes from a woman in her thirties or forties in good health. Some clones in this sample may be carry-over from other donors' samples. Sequencing used PBMCs. CDR3 sequence (DNA): TGTGCCAGCAGCTTAATCCTCACAGCTAGGTGGGACACTGAAGCTTTCTTT. This sequence encodes CASSLILTARWDTEAFF.